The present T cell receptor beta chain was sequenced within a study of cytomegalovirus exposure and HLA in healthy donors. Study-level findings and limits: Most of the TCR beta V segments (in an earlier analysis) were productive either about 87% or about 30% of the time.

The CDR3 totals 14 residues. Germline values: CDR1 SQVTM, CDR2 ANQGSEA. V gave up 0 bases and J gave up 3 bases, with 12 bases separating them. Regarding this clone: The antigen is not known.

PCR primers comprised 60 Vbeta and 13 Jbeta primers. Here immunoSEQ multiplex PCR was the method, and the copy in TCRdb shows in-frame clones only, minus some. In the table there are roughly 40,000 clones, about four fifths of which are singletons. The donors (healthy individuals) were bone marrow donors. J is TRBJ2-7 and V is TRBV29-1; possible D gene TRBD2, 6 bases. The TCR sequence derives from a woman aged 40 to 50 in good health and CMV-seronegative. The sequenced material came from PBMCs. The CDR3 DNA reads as TGCAGCGTTGAAGAGGGTCGGGAGAACTACGAGCAGTACTTC. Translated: CSVEEGRENYEQYF.